This TCR beta chain appears in the sequencing data of a study of blood T cell repertoires in COVID-19. Germline lookup yields CDR1 SGDLS and CDR2 YYNGEE. V shed 4 bases, J shed 0 bases, and the junction held 9 bases outside the gene matches. CDR3 length equals 16 residues. Measured with immunoSEQ multiplex PCR; TCRdb has only the in-frame clones, and not every one. The table shows 250,000 to 350,000 clones, with 70% to 90% occurring only once. This clone was detected only a few times. The chain links TRBV9 to TRBJ2-7, with TRBD1 matching 8 bases. Sample: peripheral blood. The clonotype was recovered from a woman aged 55-70 years with acute or convalescent COVID-19. The chain's CDR3 is CASSSPRGQASYEQYF. For the CDR3, the DNA is TGTGCCAGCAGCTCTCCCCGGGGACAGGCCTCCTACGAGCAGTACTTC. Variable domain in full (rest from reference TRBV9 and TRBJ2-7): DSGVTQTPKHLITATGQRVTLRCSPRSGDLSVYWYQQSLDQGLQFLIQYYNGEERAKGNILERFSAQQFPDLHSELNLSSLELGDSALYFCASSSPRGQASYEQYFGPGTRLTVT.